These 21 T cell receptor beta chains were all obtained from the same sample, sequenced in a study of cytomegalovirus exposure and HLA in healthy donors. The primer mix had 60 Vbeta and 13 Jbeta primers. Repertoires were generated with immunoSEQ multiplex PCR, while TCRdb's copy carries only in-frame clones and drops some. The sample table includes approximately 110,000 clones. Sequences were obtained from PBMCs. These receptors all stem from a man aged 40-49 years in good health and CMV-seronegative.

J is TRBJ2-1 and V is TRBV6-5, with a weak D call TRBD2 (5 bases). CDR3 length equals 15 residues. V was trimmed by 2 bases and J by 5 bases, leaving 13 bases between them. The germline gives CDR1 MNHEY, CDR2 SVGAGI. CDR3 nucleotides: TGTGCCAGCAGTTACGATTCGGGGTTCAACAATGAGCAGTTCTTC. It specifies CASSYDSGFNNEQFF.

The chain couples TRBV6-5 to TRBJ2-7, with D possibly matching TRBD1 (6 bases). CDR1 MNHEY and CDR2 SVGAGI come from the germline V gene. Trimming pared 11 bases from V and 0 bases from J, leaving 17 bases between. This CDR3 region has 14 residues. The CDR3 region is CAGVFGDNSYEQYF. The CDR3 DNA follows: TGTGCCGGCGTTTTCGGGGACAACTCCTACGAGCAGTACTTC.

The V and J genes are TRBV9 and TRBJ2-3; 7 bases line up with TRBD2. The CDR3 runs to 14 residues. The junction had 6 bases not matched to a gene; V was cut back by 3 bases and J by 5 bases. CDR1 and CDR2 (germline): SGDLS, YYNGEE. The CDR3 DNA reads as TGTGCCAGCAGCGCCTTACTAGCGAAAGATACGCAGTATTTT. Translated, it gives CASSALLAKDTQYF. Complete variable domain (other parts from reference TRBV9 and TRBJ2-3): DSGVTQTPKHLITATGQRVTLRCSPRSGDLSVYWYQQSLDQGLQFLIQYYNGEERAKGNILERFSAQQFPDLHSELNLSSLELGDSALYFCASSALLAKDTQYFGPGTRLTVL.

The chain couples TRBV25-1 to TRBJ2-7; 9 bases are a match to TRBD1. The CDR3 sequence is 15 residues long. Germline V gene data show CDR1 as MGHDK and CDR2 as SYGVNS. V was clipped by 3 bases and J by 6 bases; unmatched bases: 9. The CDR3 loop is CASSEDRGKFFEQYF. CDR3 DNA sequence: TGTGCCAGCAGTGAGGACAGGGGAAAGTTTTTCGAGCAGTACTTC.

The chain recombines TRBV30 with TRBJ2-1; 13 bases map to TRBD2. The CDR3 has 17 residues. Looked up from germline, CDR1 is GTSNPN and CDR2 is SVGIG (reference sequence). With 2 bases clipped from V and 6 bases from J, the junction kept 10 bases outside the gene matches. Here the CDR3 DNA reads TGTGCCTGGAGTCCTCGACGGACTAGCGGGAGACCCAATGAGCAGTTCTTC. Translated, it gives CAWSPRRTSGRPNEQFF.

The rearrangement joins TRBV19 to TRBJ1-1; D uncertain. The V end lost 3 bases, the J end lost 1 base, and 15 bases lay between the germline ends. CDR3 length: 16 amino acids. The germline gives CDR1 LNHDA, CDR2 SQIVND (reference sequence). CDR3 sequence reads: CASSILQWNANTEAFF. In DNA form, the CDR3 reads TGTGCCAGTAGTATCCTACAGTGGAATGCGAACACTGAAGCTTTCTTT. Full variable domain (remainder filled in from reference TRBV19 and TRBJ1-1): DGGITQSPKYLFRKEGQNVTLSCEQNLNHDAMYWYRQDPGQGLRLIYYSQIVNDFQKGDIAEGYSVSREKKESFPLTVTSAQKNPTAFYLCASSILQWNANTEAFFGQGTRLTVV.

The chain links TRBV29-1 to TRBJ2-5; 11 bases map to TRBD2. The junction had 10 bases not matched to a gene; V was cut back by 6 bases and J by 4 bases. This CDR3 contains 15 residues. CDR1 is SQVTM and CDR2 is ANQGSEA in the germline V gene. CDR3 amino acids: CSVPRWLAGGETQYF. The CDR3 region has the DNA TGCAGCGTCCCCCGCTGGCTAGCGGGAGGAGAGACCCAGTACTTC. The variable domain in full, completed from reference TRBV29-1 and TRBJ2-5, reads SAVISQKPSRDICQRGTSLTIQCQVDSQVTMMFWYRQQPGQSLTLIATANQGSEATYESGFVIDKFPISRPNLTFSTLTVSNMSPEDSSIYLCSVPRWLAGGETQYFGPGTRLLVL.

The chain has TRBV11-2 and TRBJ1-1; possibly TRBD1 for D (5 bases). The CDR3 is made up of 16 amino acids. V lost 4 bases and J 4 bases, leaving 19 bases between the germline ends. Germline CDR1 is SGHAT and CDR2 is FQNNGV. The CDR3 nucleotides are TGTGCCAGCAGCTCCGCAGGGCGGGGAAGGATCACTGAAGCTTTCTTT. This gives the protein CASSSAGRGRITEAFF.

V usage is TRBV28 and J usage is TRBJ2-1, with 16 bases aligning to TRBD2. Losses at the gene ends were 3 bases for V and 7 bases for J; bases not matched to a gene: 9. The CDR3 extends over 18 amino acids. In germline, CDR1 is MDHEN, CDR2 SYDVKM. CDR3 nucleotides: TGTGCCAGCAGTTTGAACAGGGCGGGACTAGCGGGAGGGAATGAGCAGTTCTTC. Translated, it gives CASSLNRAGLAGGNEQFF.

The chain joins TRBV7-2 to TRBJ2-7, with TRBD1 as a possible D gene (6 bases). The CDR3 totals 14 residues. CDR1 and CDR2 (germline): SGHTA, FQGNSA. V was clipped by 2 bases and J by 2 bases, with 10 bases between them. CDR3 DNA: TGTGCCAGCAGCTTAAGGGGGTACACCTACGAGCAGTACTTC. Translation: CASSLRGYTYEQYF.

The chain has TRBV6-7 and TRBJ2-1, with 8 bases matching TRBD2. TRBV6-7 is an ORF for which the function is uncertain. CDR3 length: 15 residues. V lost 9 bases, J lost 2 bases, and 9 bases stayed unmatched. The CDR3 bases are TGTGCCAGACCTGAAGCGGGAGTCCCCTACAATGAGCAGTTCTTC. Amino acids: CARPEAGVPYNEQFF.

The rearrangement joins TRBV7-2 to TRBJ2-2; D remains ambiguous. V lost 1 base to trimming and J lost 1 base, with 7 bases between them. The CDR3 sequence is 15 residues long. Germline assignment: CDR1 SGHTA and CDR2 FQGNSA. CDR3 in amino acids: CASSLDGLNTGELFF. The CDR3 DNA reads TGTGCCAGCAGCTTAGACGGTTTGAACACCGGGGAGCTGTTTTTT.

In DNA form, the CDR3 reads TGCGCCAGCAGCCAAGAATTACAGGGGCTCACCTACTACGAGCAGTACTTC. Amino acid sequence: CASSQELQGLTYYEQYF. The J gene is TRBJ2-7, the V gene TRBV4-3; 7 bases agree with TRBD1. J gave up 3 bases and V 0 bases, and 11 bases lay outside the gene matches. The CDR3 runs to 17 residues. The germline CDR1 and CDR2 sequences are LGHNA and YSLEER.

The rearrangement uses TRBV11-3 and TRBJ2-3; 11 bases line up with TRBD2. Germline trimming cut 5 bases from V and 4 bases from J; bases unmatched to any gene: 8. There are 16 residues in the CDR3. In germline, CDR1 is SGHNT, CDR2 YENEEA. CDR3: CASSRRLAGIADTQYF. CDR3 DNA: TGTGCCAGCAGCCGTCGACTAGCGGGAATAGCAGATACGCAGTATTTT.

The chain carries TRBV9 and TRBJ2-3, with 12 bases identical to TRBD2. Germline-derived CDR1 and CDR2 are SGDLS and YYNGEE. The CDR3 runs 17 residues. The J segment lost 6 bases and the V segment lost 2 bases, leaving 10 bases of the junction unmatched. The CDR3 nucleotides are TGTGCCAGCAGCGTGGCTCTCGGACTAGCGGGACTCGATACGCAGTATTTT. Encoded protein: CASSVALGLAGLDTQYF.

V and J are TRBV11-2 and TRBJ2-3; the match to TRBD2 covers 7 bases. This CDR3 has 15 amino acids. Trimming took 5 bases from V and 2 from J; bases not matched to a gene: 7. From germline, CDR1 is SGHAT and CDR2 FQNNGV. CDR3: CASSRGGVPTDTQYF. As DNA, the CDR3 is TGTGCCAGCAGCCGTGGGGGGGTGCCCACAGATACGCAGTATTTT.

The genes are TRBV27 and TRBJ1-1; a weak D match, TRBD1 (5 bases). Germline loops: CDR1 MNHEY, CDR2 SMNVEV (reference sequence). The CDR3 covers 13 residues. V lost 5 bases to trimming and J lost 2 bases, with 9 bases between them. The CDR3 bases are TGTGCCAGCAGTCTAGGGGATAACACTGAAGCTTTCTTT. This gives the protein CASSLGDNTEAFF.

This chain links TRBV6-5 with TRBJ2-7, with no clear D. Germline assignment: CDR1 MNHEY and CDR2 SVGAGI. V was pared by 10 bases and J by 3 bases, with 16 bases between. There are 13 residues in the CDR3. CDR3 sequence reads: CATIAPGFYEQYF. As DNA, the CDR3 is TGTGCCACCATAGCCCCCGGCTTCTACGAGCAGTACTTC.

The gene calls are TRBV7-9 and TRBJ2-1; TRBD2 might be the D (6 bases). With 9 bases removed from V and 8 bases from J, the gap between germline ends came to 14 bases. The germline CDR1 and CDR2 sequences are SEHNR and FQNEAQ (reference sequence). This CDR3 region has 12 residues. The DNA of the CDR3 is TGTGCCAGTACCAGCGGGTATCATGAGCAGTTCTTC. This translates into CASTSGYHEQFF.

V is TRBV10-3 and J is TRBJ2-1; 8 bases are a match to TRBD2. Trimming at V came to 6 bases and at J to 4 bases, leaving 8 bases not matched to a gene. The CDR3 is 15 amino acids. Germline V CDR1 and CDR2: ENHRY, SYGVKD. CDR3 region: CAIRATSGPYNEQFF. CDR3 nucleotides: TGTGCCATCAGGGCCACTAGCGGACCATACAATGAGCAGTTCTTC.

The V gene is TRBV6-1, the J gene TRBJ2-5, with 7 bases aligning to TRBD1. CDR1 is MNHNS, CDR2 SASEGT, per germline. V was pared by 5 bases and J by 3 bases, with 3 bases of the junction left unmatched. This CDR3 is built from 13 residues. CDR3 bases: TGTGCCAGCAGTCTGACAGGGAAAGAGACCCAGTACTTC. This encodes CASSLTGKETQYF.